A selection of T cell receptor beta chains follows, all from one sample in a study of molecular identifiers for immune sequencing clone quantification. Each CDR3 protein gets one entry after TCRdb re-called the PCR reads with MiXCR. The top ten hold under 0.95% of the sample, which has about 640,000 distinct CDR3 sequences, 20% seen once. The specimen sequenced was naive CD8+ T cells from blood, with Jurkat cell RNA spiked in. All receptors derive from a human donor in good health. Some libraries in this study had Jurkat cell RNA spiked in. CDR3s include the opening cysteine and the closing phenylalanine or tryptophan. Fields, in order: J gene, V gene, clone size, D gene, CDR3 protein, CDR3 DNA. D genes are given only for firm matches. Some rows mark clone size as missing; the rest say once, few, many or name a class of expanded clone.

TRBJ1-3	TRBV12-3/TRBV12-4	NA	NA	CASAVRAGNTIYF	TGTGCCAGCGCCGTCAGAGCTGGAAACACCATATATTTT
TRBJ1-1	TRBV5-6	once	NA	CASSLEGTTNTEPFF	TGTGCCAGCAGCTTGGAAGGGACAACGAACACTGAACCTTTCTTT
TRBJ2-1	TRBV7-9	few	NA	CASSPRVGRTSYNEQFF	TGTGCCAGCAGCCCTCGGGTTGGGAGGACCTCCTACAATGAGCAGTTCTTC
TRBJ2-7	TRBV11-3	NA	NA	CASSFRPVPYEQYF	TGTGCCAGCAGCTTCCGACCGGTCCCCTACGAGCAGTACTTC
TRBJ2-2	TRBV4-3	few	TRBD1	CASSLDRGSTGELFF	TGCGCCAGCAGCTTAGACAGGGGGAGCACCGGGGAGCTGTTTTTT
TRBJ2-7	TRBV4-1	many	TRBD1	CATGWDRGYEQYF	TGCGCCACTGGGTGGGACAGGGGCTACGAGCAGTACTTC
TRBJ1-1	TRBV30	many	NA	CAWSAGDYTEAFF	TGTGCCTGGAGTGCAGGGGACTACACTGAAGCTTTCTTT
TRBJ2-7	TRBV5-4	many	NA	CASSGESPYEQYF	TGTGCCAGCAGCGGGGAAAGTCCCTACGAGCAGTACTTC
TRBJ2-1	TRBV5-6	many	TRBD2	CASSNQRDYNEQFF	TGTGCCAGCAGTAATCAGCGGGATTACAATGAGCAGTTCTTC
TRBJ2-7	TRBV6-2/TRBV6-3	few	TRBD2	CASSPGLAGGLLSYEQYF	TGTGCCAGCAGCCCAGGACTAGCGGGGGGGCTCCTCTCCTACGAGCAGTACTTC